This paragraph reports one T cell receptor (beta chain). These data are taken from a study of shared clonotypes between healthy human individuals. Deep-level settings were used for running the assay. Original data processing: ImmunoSEQ yielded junction-only sequences lacking quality scores, so filtering differed. Data came from immunoSEQ multiplex PCR; TCRdb stores just in-frame clones and leaves some out. Clone size and V and J calls were adopted from that table, with D and trimming inferred from the DNA. The sample holds about 1.4 million clones, roughly 96% seen once. Sequenced sample: naive CD4+ T cells sorted from blood. Subset here: CD45RA+ positively selected. This TCR came from a man younger than 40 in good health.

The CDR3 coding sequence is TGTGCCAGTAGTACTGGGAGACTAGCGGAAACCTACGAGCAGTACTTC. Residues: CASSTGRLAETYEQYF. This chain uses TRBV19 with TRBJ2-7, with 9 bases lining up with TRBD2. The CDR3 loop spans 16 amino acids. The germline V gene has CDR1 LNHDA and CDR2 SQIVND (reference sequence). V shed 4 bases and J 2 bases; nucleotides not matched to a gene: 9.